The 16 T cell receptor beta chains reported below all come from one sample, sequenced in a study of T cells in Graves' hyperthyroidism and ophthalmopathy. The TCR beta CDR3 regions underwent amplification using RNA transcripts as the source. Initially, a first-round RT-PCR of the TCR CDR3 employed the HTBI primer set. TCRdb re-called the multiplex PCR reads with MiXCR, one entry per CDR3 protein. The repertoire holds about half a million distinct CDR3 sequences, with 15% to 20% as singletons. Specimen: blood. Receptor source: a man aged 35 to 55 with Graves' ophthalmopathy.

V gene TRBV7-9 combines with J gene TRBJ1-4; the D is unclear. CDR3 length equals 16 residues. Per germline, CDR1 SEHNR and CDR2 FQNEAQ (reference sequence). V lost 2 bases and J 3 bases, leaving 13 bases between the germline ends. CDR3 loop: CASSLSSGEPNEKLFF. CDR3 bases: TGTGCCAGCAGCTTATCCTCCGGAGAACCTAATGAAAAACTGTTTTTT.

There are many counts of this clonotype. The V gene is TRBV11-2, the J gene TRBJ2-7; 7 nucleotides agree with TRBD1. The length of the CDR3 is 14 residues. The germline gives CDR1 SGHAT, CDR2 FQNNGV. V lost 2 bases to trimming and J lost 2 bases; unmatched junction nucleotides: 3. The DNA of the CDR3 is TGTGCCAGCAGCTTACAGACAGGGCCCTACGAGCAGTACTTC. Encoded protein: CASSLQTGPYEQYF.

V usage is TRBV30 and J usage is TRBJ2-1; D gene uncertain. The germline V gene encodes CDR1 GTSNPN and CDR2 SVGIG (reference sequence). V lost 5 bases to trimming and J lost 6 bases, with 8 bases between them. This CDR3 contains 11 residues. CDR3 in amino acids: CAWDTFNEQFF. The DNA of the CDR3 is TGTGCCTGGGACACCTTCAATGAGCAGTTCTTC.

This clonotype showed up many times. This chain joins TRBV15 and TRBJ1-2; D is ambiguous. CDR3 length: 15 amino acids. The germline CDR1 and CDR2 sequences are LNHNV and YYDKDF (reference sequence). Trimming took off 3 bases at V and 8 bases at J, with 19 bases between the two ends. CDR3 nucleotide sequence: TGTGCCACCAGCAGTCAGGAGCCCTATAACGTCGGCTACACCTTC. The encoded protein is CATSSQEPYNVGYTF.

This clonotype has only a few counts. The chain has TRBV14 and TRBJ1-1; 7 nucleotides match TRBD1. The CDR3 loop spans 15 amino acids. The ends lost 3 bases at V and 1 base at J; junction bases unmatched: 5. Germline loops: CDR1 SGHDN, CDR2 FVKESK. Written as DNA, the CDR3 is TGTGCCAGCAGCCAGGAAAACAGGGGGAACACTGAAGCTTTCTTT. Encoded protein: CASSQENRGNTEAFF.

The chain uses TRBV4-2 and TRBJ2-3, with TRBD2 identical over 8 bases. Germline CDR1 and CDR2: LGHNA and YNFKEQ. The CDR3 covers 15 residues. J gave up 4 bases and V 0 bases, and 3 bases lay outside the gene matches. The CDR3 coding sequence is TGTGCCAGCAGCCAAGACGACGGGAGGGCAGATACGCAGTATTTT. Amino acids: CASSQDDGRADTQYF.

This clonotype was observed many times. The chain recombines TRBV7-2 with TRBJ2-7, with D maybe TRBD2 (6 bases). Germline V gives CDR1 SGHTA, CDR2 FQGNSA. The ends were cut back, 3 bases at V and 4 bases at J, with 10 bases in the middle. The CDR3 loop spans 13 amino acids. The chain's CDR3 is CASSLTRRYEQYF. The DNA of the CDR3 is TGTGCCAGCAGCTTGACTAGACGATACGAGCAGTACTTC.

This chain uses TRBV5-1 with TRBJ2-2; TRBD1 agrees at 12 bases. Germline loops: CDR1 SGHRS, CDR2 YFSETQ. J gave up 4 bases and V 1 base, and 14 bases lay outside the gene matches. The CDR3 covers 20 residues. CDR3 amino acids: CASSLIRIGGQGAGTGELFF. Written as DNA, the CDR3 is TGCGCCAGCAGCTTGATACGGATAGGGGGACAGGGGGCCGGCACCGGGGAGCTGTTTTTT. Drawing the rest from reference TRBV5-1 and TRBJ2-2, the complete variable domain is KAGVTQTPRYLIKTRGQQVTLSCSPISGHRSVSWYQQTPGQGLQFLFEYFSETQRNKGNFPGRFSGRQFSNSRSEMNVSTLELGDSALYLCASSLIRIGGQGAGTGELFFGEGSRLTVL.

This chain connects TRBV6-5 to TRBJ1-4; no clear D gene. V lost 3 bases and J lost 6, with 14 bases in between. The CDR3 is 15 amino acids. Germline V gives CDR1 MNHEY, CDR2 SVGAGI. CDR3 nucleotide sequence: TGTGCCAGCAGTTATTCGGCCGCTGATTATGAAAAACTGTTTTTT. Its translation is CASSYSAADYEKLFF.

The chain couples TRBV5-5 to TRBJ2-1; TRBD1 matches 9 bases. Looked up from germline, CDR1 is SGHKS and CDR2 is YYEKEE (reference sequence). CDR3 length: 15 amino acids. The trim removed 3 bases at V and 5 bases at J, leaving 6 bases unmatched. Here the CDR3 reads CASSWGQGINNEQFF. CDR3 nucleotide sequence: TGTGCCAGCAGCTGGGGACAGGGCATCAACAATGAGCAGTTCTTC.

This clonotype occurred many times. The gene calls are TRBV28 and TRBJ2-1, with D perhaps matching TRBD2 (6 bases). CDR3 length equals 16 residues. CDR1 is MDHEN and CDR2 is SYDVKM in the germline V gene. Trimming removed 8 bases at V and 0 bases at J, with 17 bases between. Here the CDR3 reads CASRKDVGSSYNEQFF. CDR3 sequence (DNA): TGTGCCAGCCGAAAGGACGTCGGGAGCTCCTACAATGAGCAGTTCTTC.

This chain joins TRBV4-2 and TRBJ1-1; D gene unclear. V was trimmed by 5 bases and J by 1 base, leaving 17 bases between them. From germline, CDR1 is LGHNA and CDR2 YNFKEQ. The CDR3 is made up of 16 amino acids. CDR3 DNA: TGTGCCAGCAGCTTATCGGGAGGGAAGGGGAACACTGAAGCTTTCTTT. Amino acid sequence: CASSLSGGKGNTEAFF.

This clonotype was observed a handful of times. The V call is TRBV12-3 or TRBV12-4, the J call TRBJ1-4; weak D call: TRBD1 (5 bases). There are 16 residues in the CDR3. The V gene lost 3 bases and the J gene lost 3 bases, with 14 bases spanning the gap. The CDR3 coding sequence is TGTGCCAGCAGTTTGGGGACGGCGGCATCTAATGAAAAACTGTTTTTT. Encoded protein: CASSLGTAASNEKLFF.

This clonotype was detected only a few times. The V and J genes are TRBV4-1 and TRBJ2-3, with 9 bases aligning to TRBD1. CDR1 is MGHRA and CDR2 is YSYEKL in the germline V gene. Trimming removed 4 bases from V and 2 bases from J; junction bases left unmatched: 10. The CDR3 sequence is 17 residues long. The CDR3 DNA is TGCGCCAGCAGCCGCCTACCGGGACAGGGATACACAGATACGCAGTATTTT. Protein: CASSRLPGQGYTDTQYF.

This clonotype was observed a handful of times. This chain joins TRBV6-1 and TRBJ2-2; a possible D gene is TRBD2 (5 bases). Germline V gene data show CDR1 as MNHNS and CDR2 as SASEGT. CDR3 length equals 16 residues. The V gene lost 7 bases and the J gene lost 0 bases, with 15 bases spanning the gap. In DNA form, the CDR3 reads TGTGCCAGCACACACTCAAGCGGCACGAACACCGGGGAGCTGTTTTTT. Its translation is CASTHSSGTNTGELFF.

CDR3 DNA: TGTGCCAGCAGGCTCTTGCGGGCTAGCGGCACAGATACGCAGTATTTT. As protein: CASRLLRASGTDTQYF. The chain has TRBV13 and TRBJ2-3; the D gene is possibly TRBD2 (6 bases). Trimming stripped 6 bases from V and 1 base from J, with 17 bases between. This CDR3 spans 16 amino acids. Germline lookup yields CDR1 PRHDT and CDR2 FYEKMQ (reference sequence).